These 27 T cell receptor beta chains originate from one sample sequenced in a study of T cells in Graves' hyperthyroidism and ophthalmopathy. Researchers amplified the TCR beta CDR3 regions from RNA transcripts. The HTBI primer set was used in a first-round RT-PCR of the TCR CDR3. TCRdb analysed the multiplex PCR reads with MiXCR anew, one entry per CDR3 protein. The sample lists approximately 360,000 distinct CDR3 sequences; 20% to 25% were seen once. The sequenced sample consisted of blood. These receptors all come from a man aged 50 to 60 with Graves' hyperthyroidism.

The rearrangement uses TRBV28 and TRBJ1-1; 7 bases are a match to TRBD1. The V gene's germline CDR1 is MDHEN and CDR2 SYDVKM. The CDR3 length is 13 residues. Trimming removed 7 bases from V and 7 bases from J; junction bases left unmatched: 9. CDR3 nucleotide sequence: TGTGCCAGCATCAAAGCACGGACAGGTGAAGCTTTCTTT. Amino acid sequence: CASIKARTGEAFF.

The chain combines TRBV6-1 with TRBJ2-1; TRBD2 might be the D (6 bases). The CDR3 has 15 residues. Germline V gene lookup returns CDR1 MNHNS and CDR2 SASEGT. Trimming stripped 5 bases from V and 5 bases from J, with 16 bases between. Written as DNA, the CDR3 is TGTGCCAGCAGTTCGTGGGAGGCCGGGGACAATGAGCAGTTCTTC. Amino acids: CASSSWEAGDNEQFF.

This clonotype appeared a few times. The J gene is TRBJ2-3, the V gene TRBV24-1; unclear D gene. Trimming shortened V by 7 bases and J by 3 bases, and 7 bases separated the two germline ends. Germline CDR1 reads KGHDR; CDR2 reads SFDVKD. The CDR3 runs 12 residues. CDR3 residues: CATSQVTDTQYF. DNA for the CDR3: TGTGCCACCAGCCAGGTGACAGATACGCAGTATTTT.

A single count supports this clonotype. This chain joins TRBV4-1 and TRBJ2-5; D uncertain. The CDR3 covers 14 residues. The ends were cut back, 4 bases at V and 5 bases at J, with 14 bases in the middle. Germline-derived CDR1 and CDR2 are MGHRA and YSYEKL. The CDR3, as DNA: TGCGCCAGCAGCCTCCTACCTGGGCTTGAGACCCAGTACTTC. It specifies CASSLLPGLETQYF.

The chain joins TRBV2 to TRBJ2-7, with 7 bases lining up with TRBD1. Germline CDR1 and CDR2: SNHLY and FYNNEI. With V trimmed by 4 bases and J by 9 bases, 3 bases remained unmatched. The CDR3 contains 11 residues. The CDR3 DNA follows: TGTGCCAGCAGTGGACAGGGCCGGCAGTACTTC. It specifies CASSGQGRQYF.

This chain uses TRBV15 with TRBJ1-2, with 7 bases identical to TRBD1. The CDR3 extends over 15 amino acids. Germline V gives CDR1 LNHNV, CDR2 YYDKDF (reference sequence). V trimming: 1 base; J trimming: 5 bases; junction bases outside the gene matches: 7. CDR3 residues: CATSRVRDSQYGYTF. The CDR3 nucleotides are TGTGCCACCAGCAGAGTTCGGGACAGTCAGTATGGCTACACCTTC.

This sequence joins TRBV20-1 and TRBJ1-1; D gene ambiguous. The CDR3 has 13 amino acids. The ends were cut back, 6 bases at V and 6 bases at J, with 17 bases in the middle. CDR1 and CDR2 (germline): DFQATT, SNEGSKA (reference sequence). The CDR3 DNA reads as TGCAGTGCAAGGTCGGGAGGATGGGCTGAAGCTTTCTTT. Encoded protein: CSARSGGWAEAFF.

This clonotype was observed a handful of times. V usage is TRBV7-9 and J usage is TRBJ2-5; no reliable D call. V gave up 3 bases and J gave up 4 bases, with 9 bases separating them. Germline lookup yields CDR1 SEHNR and CDR2 FQNEAQ (reference sequence). The CDR3 totals 13 residues. CDR3 DNA: TGTGCCAGCAGCTTTGGTCCGATAGAGACCCAGTACTTC. Translated: CASSFGPIETQYF.

This clonotype occurred many times. The chain uses TRBV20-1 and TRBJ2-7; 8 nucleotides line up with TRBD1. The CDR3 extends over 15 amino acids. Germline V lookup: CDR1 DFQATT, CDR2 SNEGSKA (reference sequence). V was clipped by 1 base and J by 0 bases; unmatched bases: 5. Here the CDR3 reads CSARGQTGDSYEQYF. The CDR3 nucleotides are TGCAGTGCTAGAGGGCAGACAGGGGACTCCTACGAGCAGTACTTC.

The chain couples TRBV19 to TRBJ2-5; perhaps TRBD2 as D (6 bases). V lost 7 bases and J lost 4, with 16 bases in between. This CDR3 region has 14 residues. CDR1 is LNHDA, CDR2 SQIVND, per germline (reference sequence). The CDR3 spells CASKPAAGSETQYF. The CDR3 coding sequence is TGTGCCAGTAAGCCAGCGGCGGGGTCAGAGACCCAGTACTTC.

Many counts were recorded for this clonotype. V is TRBV28 and J is TRBJ2-3, with a tentative D call TRBD2 (5 bases). CDR1 and CDR2 (germline): MDHEN, SYDVKM. The CDR3 runs to 14 residues. Trimming left V 3 bases short and J 4 bases short, with 11 bases between. Here the CDR3 reads CASSLGIGADTQYF. The CDR3 bases are TGTGCCAGCAGTTTGGGAATCGGGGCAGATACGCAGTATTTT.

The gene calls are TRBV5-5 and TRBJ2-2, with D unclear. This CDR3 is built from 16 residues. Germline lookup yields CDR1 SGHKS and CDR2 YYEKEE (reference sequence). Trimming cost V 0 bases and J 5 bases, with 14 bases left between them. CDR3 coding DNA: TGTGCCAGCAGCTTGGCGGGTCAGCCACAGACCGGGGAGCTGTTTTTT. As protein: CASSLAGQPQTGELFF. Supplemented by reference TRBV5-5 and TRBJ2-2, the full variable domain reads DAGVTQSPTHLIKTRGQQVTLRCSPISGHKSVSWYQQVLGQGPQFIFQYYEKEERGRGNFPDRFSARQFPNYSSELNVNALLLGDSALYLCASSLAGQPQTGELFFGEGSRLTVL.

The chain combines TRBV30 with TRBJ2-1; D is perhaps TRBD1 or TRBD2 (5 bases each). Germline lookup yields CDR1 GTSNPN and CDR2 SVGIG (reference sequence). V was trimmed by 4 bases and J by 6 bases, leaving 16 bases between them. The CDR3 runs 14 residues. CDR3 in amino acids: CAWNPGLASNEQFF. The CDR3 DNA sequence: TGTGCCTGGAACCCGGGGCTAGCAAGCAATGAGCAGTTCTTC.

This clonotype was picked up many times. This chain joins TRBV28 and TRBJ2-7; 9 positions agree with TRBD2. The germline CDR1 and CDR2 sequences are MDHEN and SYDVKM. Germline trimming cut 1 base from V and 4 bases from J; bases unmatched to any gene: 5. The CDR3 spans 15 residues. Here the CDR3 reads CASSLSLAGKYEQYF. In nucleotides, the CDR3 is TGTGCCAGCAGTTTATCCCTAGCGGGAAAATACGAGCAGTACTTC.

This chain connects TRBV11-2 to TRBJ2-1, with D possibly called TRBD1 or TRBD2 (7 bases each). The CDR3 has 14 residues. Trimming cost V 5 bases and J 7 bases, with 15 bases left between them. Germline CDR1 reads SGHAT; CDR2 reads FQNNGV. The CDR3 reads CASSLQGGPNEQFF. DNA for the CDR3: TGTGCCAGCAGCCTCCAGGGGGGGCCGAATGAGCAGTTCTTC.

The rearrangement uses TRBV30 and TRBJ1-5; D possibly corresponds to TRBD1 (6 bases). This CDR3 is built from 16 residues. CDR1 is GTSNPN, CDR2 SVGIG, per germline (reference sequence). V was pared by 0 bases and J by 2 bases, with 14 bases between. In nucleotides, the CDR3 is TGTGCCTGGAGTGTACGTGGGGGGCTTGGCAATCAGCCCCAGCATTTT. The encoded protein is CAWSVRGGLGNQPQHF.

The chain is built from TRBV6-1 and TRBJ1-4; 10 bases are a match to TRBD1. The germline CDR1 and CDR2 sequences are MNHNS and SASEGT. Unmatched junction bases numbered 12, after V lost 9 bases and J lost 2 bases. The CDR3 is 17 residues long. The CDR3, as DNA: TGTGCCAGGTGGGGGGCGGGACAGGGGACGACTAATGAAAAACTGTTTTTT. This codes for CARWGAGQGTTNEKLFF.

This clonotype was counted a single time. V is TRBV6-2 or TRBV6-3 and J is TRBJ2-1; 11 positions agree with TRBD1. Germline CDR1 reads MNHEY; CDR2 reads SVGEGT. CDR3 length: 16 amino acids. Unmatched junction bases numbered 10, after V lost 8 bases and J lost 4 bases. CDR3 nucleotides: TGTGCCAGCCGACCGGACAGGGGGCGCGGGTACAATGAGCAGTTCTTC. This gives the protein CASRPDRGRGYNEQFF.

This clonotype has just a few counts. This chain joins TRBV4-1 and TRBJ2-5; no clear D gene. The length of the CDR3 is 13 residues. Deletions cut 0 bases from V and 1 base from J, with 3 bases between. Germline V gene data show CDR1 as MGHRA and CDR2 as YSYEKL. The CDR3 DNA reads as TGCGCCAGCAGCCAAGAGGGCCAAGAGACCCAGTACTTC. It codes for CASSQEGQETQYF.

This chain uses TRBV24-1 with TRBJ2-7; D is possibly TRBD2 (5 bases). From germline, CDR1 is KGHDR and CDR2 SFDVKD. CDR3 length equals 14 residues. V lost 5 bases and J lost 0, with 10 bases in between. The CDR3 coding sequence is TGTGCCACCAGTGCGAGGGAGAGCTCCTACGAGCAGTACTTC. Its translation is CATSARESSYEQYF.

This clonotype was observed at least ten times. DNA for the CDR3: TGCAGCGTTGAACCGGGACAGGGTAGGGTGAACACTGAAGCTTTCTTT. The encoded protein is CSVEPGQGRVNTEAFF. The chain is built from TRBV29-1 and TRBJ1-1; 9 nucleotides align to TRBD1. The CDR3 consists of 16 residues. CDR1 and CDR2 from the germline V gene are SQVTM and ANQGSEA. With 2 bases clipped from V and 0 bases from J, the junction kept 7 bases outside the gene matches.

This rearrangement joins TRBV13 to TRBJ1-2; no reliable D call. Germline V gives CDR1 PRHDT, CDR2 FYEKMQ (reference sequence). The CDR3 has 18 amino acids. The V end lost 0 bases, the J end lost 0 bases, and 17 bases lay between the germline ends. The CDR3 reads CASSLGSRQPDPNYGYTF. DNA of the CDR3: TGTGCCAGCAGCTTAGGTAGTCGACAACCGGATCCTAACTATGGCTACACCTTC.

This chain uses TRBV11-2 with TRBJ1-3, with D possibly TRBD1 on 6 matching bases. This CDR3 is 18 amino acids long. Between the trimmed V and J ends, which lost 4 bases and 3 bases, there was a span of 22 bases. Germline CDR1 reads SGHAT; CDR2 reads FQNNGV. For the CDR3, the DNA is TGTGCCAGCAGCTCGATTGGCGGACAGACAAACTATGGAAACACCATATATTTT. Amino acids: CASSSIGGQTNYGNTIYF.

This chain joins TRBV4-1 and TRBJ2-7; 12 bases map to TRBD2. Germline assignment: CDR1 MGHRA and CDR2 YSYEKL. The J segment lost 3 bases and the V segment lost 1 base, leaving 7 bases of the junction unmatched. The CDR3 sequence is 17 residues long. The DNA of the CDR3 is TGCGCCAGCAGCCAAGCCCATACTAGCGGGGGGTTCTACGAGCAGTACTTC. Translated: CASSQAHTSGGFYEQYF.

In this sample, this clonotype turned up many times. V is TRBV18 and J is TRBJ2-5, with D perhaps matching TRBD1 (5 bases). The germline V gene encodes CDR1 KGHSH and CDR2 LQKENI. The CDR3 extends over 15 amino acids. V lost 4 bases and J 3 bases, leaving 15 bases between the germline ends. The CDR3: CASSLYFGAEETQYF. As DNA, the CDR3 is TGTGCCAGCTCACTCTATTTTGGGGCAGAAGAGACCCAGTACTTC.

The chain has TRBV7-3 and TRBJ2-3, with D maybe TRBD2 (6 bases). V was clipped by 2 bases and J by 2 bases, with 11 bases between them. This CDR3 is 15 amino acids long. Germline V gives CDR1 SGHTA, CDR2 FQGTGA. The CDR3: CASSLGAGYTDTQYF. The DNA of the CDR3 is TGTGCCAGCAGCTTAGGTGCGGGATACACAGATACGCAGTATTTT. Drawing the rest from reference TRBV7-3 and TRBJ2-3, the complete variable domain is GAGVSQTPSNKVTEKGKYVELRCDPISGHTALYWYRQSLGQGPEFLIYFQGTGAADDSGLPNDRFFAVRPEGSVSTLKIQRTERGDSAVYLCASSLGAGYTDTQYFGPGTRLTVL.

The rearrangement uses TRBV5-1 and TRBJ1-1; 7 bases are a match to TRBD1. The germline gives CDR1 SGHRS, CDR2 YFSETQ. V was pared by 1 base and J by 4 bases, with 7 bases of the junction left unmatched. This CDR3 comprises 15 residues. The CDR3 spells CASSLLDRVGTEAFF. In DNA form, the CDR3 reads TGCGCCAGCAGCTTGCTTGACAGGGTAGGCACTGAAGCTTTCTTT.